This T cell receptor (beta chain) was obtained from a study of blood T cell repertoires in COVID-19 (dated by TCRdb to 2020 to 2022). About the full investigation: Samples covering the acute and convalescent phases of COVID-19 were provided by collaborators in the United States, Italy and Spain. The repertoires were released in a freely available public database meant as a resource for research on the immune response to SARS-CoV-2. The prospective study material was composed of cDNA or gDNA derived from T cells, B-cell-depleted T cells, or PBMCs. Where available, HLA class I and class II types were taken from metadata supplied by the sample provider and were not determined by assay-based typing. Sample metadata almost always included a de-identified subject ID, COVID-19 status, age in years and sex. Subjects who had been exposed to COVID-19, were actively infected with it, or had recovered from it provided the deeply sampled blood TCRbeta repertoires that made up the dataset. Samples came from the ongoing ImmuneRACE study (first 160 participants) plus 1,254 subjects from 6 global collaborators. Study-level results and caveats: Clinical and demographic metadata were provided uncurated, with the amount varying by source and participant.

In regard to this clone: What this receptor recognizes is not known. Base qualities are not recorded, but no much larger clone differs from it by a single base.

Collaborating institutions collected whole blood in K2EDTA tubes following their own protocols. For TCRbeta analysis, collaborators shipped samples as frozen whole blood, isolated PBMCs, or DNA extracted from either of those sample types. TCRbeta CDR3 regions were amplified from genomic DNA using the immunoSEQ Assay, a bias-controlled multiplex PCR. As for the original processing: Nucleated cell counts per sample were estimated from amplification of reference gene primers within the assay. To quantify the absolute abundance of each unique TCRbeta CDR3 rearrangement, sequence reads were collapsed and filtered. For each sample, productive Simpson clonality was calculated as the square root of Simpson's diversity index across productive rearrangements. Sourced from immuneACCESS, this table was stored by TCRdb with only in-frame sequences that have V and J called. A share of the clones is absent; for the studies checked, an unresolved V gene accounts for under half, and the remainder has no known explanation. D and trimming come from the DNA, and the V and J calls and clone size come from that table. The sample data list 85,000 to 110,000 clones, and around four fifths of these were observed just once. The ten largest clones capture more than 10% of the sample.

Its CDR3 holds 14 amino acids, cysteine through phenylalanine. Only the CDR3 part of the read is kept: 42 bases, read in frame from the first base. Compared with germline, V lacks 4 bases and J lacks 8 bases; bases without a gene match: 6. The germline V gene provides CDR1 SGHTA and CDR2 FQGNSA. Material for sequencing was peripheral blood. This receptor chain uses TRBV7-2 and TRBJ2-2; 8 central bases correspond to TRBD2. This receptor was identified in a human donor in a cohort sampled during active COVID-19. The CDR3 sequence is CASSSGTRVGELFF. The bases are TGTGCCAGCAGCTCCGGGACTAGGGTGGGGGAGCTGTTTTTT.